A selection of T cell receptor beta chains follows, all from one sample in a study of cytomegalovirus exposure and HLA in healthy donors. Profiled with immunoSEQ multiplex PCR; TCRdb holds only in-frame clones, not every one. The sample holds about 120,000 clones, 65% to 85% seen once. Sequencing was carried out using PBMCs. These receptors all come from a woman in her forties in good health and CMV-seropositive. Both conserved end residues are part of each CDR3. A D gene is named only where the DNA matches it firmly. Size is omitted from some rows. Given values are once, few, many or a class for expanded clones.

J,D,V,size,CDR3,DNA
TRBJ1-5,.,TRBV19,.,CASRIAISSNQPQHF,TGTGCCAGTAGAATAGCTATTAGTAGCAATCAGCCCCAGCATTTT
TRBJ2-7,TRBD2,TRBV23-1,once,CASSELGRGDLTYEQYF,TGCGCCAGCAGTGAACTCGGACGGGGGGACCTGACCTACGAGCAGTACTTC
TRBJ1-2,TRBD1,TRBV5-1,.,CASSYGTGANYGYTF,TGCGCCAGCAGTTATGGGACAGGGGCTAACTATGGCTACACCTTC
TRBJ1-1,.,TRBV12-5,once,CASGLPLTEAFF,TGTGCTAGTGGTTTGCCACTCACTGAAGCTTTCTTT
TRBJ2-5,TRBD1,TRBV11-3,.,CASSLGLDRSQETQYF,TGTGCCAGCAGCTTAGGATTGGACAGGAGCCAAGAGACCCAGTACTTC
TRBJ2-7,.,TRBV28,.,CASSSGGTSFVNF,TGTGCCAGCTCCTCCGGGGGAACTAGTTTCGTGAACTTC
TRBJ2-2,TRBD1,TRBV19,.,CASRWDRYTGELFF,TGTGCCAGTAGGTGGGACAGATACACCGGGGAGCTGTTTTTT
TRBJ1-2,TRBD1,TRBV6-1,once,CASADRGYGYTF,TGTGCCAGCGCGGACAGGGGGTATGGCTACACCTTC
TRBJ2-3,TRBD2,TRBV5-1,.,CASSSGLAGGSSTTDTQYF,TGCGCCAGCAGCTCTGGACTAGCGGGAGGGTCCTCCACCACAGATACGCAGTATTTT
TRBJ1-1,.,TRBV1,.,CTSSPNFATGFGNTEAFF,TGCACCAGCAGCCCCAATTTCGCGACAGGGTTTGGAAACACTGAAGCTTTCTTT
TRBJ1-1,TRBD1,TRBV11-2,.,CASSFTDRVTEAFF,TGTGCCAGCAGCTTTACCGACAGGGTCACTGAAGCTTTCTTT
TRBJ1-4,.,TRBV5-4,.,CASSLGRDEKLFF,TGTGCCAGCAGCTTGGGCAGGGATGAAAAACTGTTTTTT
TRBJ2-1,TRBD2,TRBV7-7,.,CASSLASGSTEQFF,TGTGCTAGCAGCTTAGCTAGCGGGAGTACTGAGCAGTTCTTC